This TCR beta chain was sequenced for a study of response to subunit inactivated influenza vaccine. Overall study findings and caveats: Only a handful of new T cells, the authors suggested, are recruited with each seasonal influenza vaccination.

Germline lookup yields CDR1 LNHDA and CDR2 SQIVND (reference sequence). The junction had 6 bases not matched to a gene; V was cut back by 6 bases and J by 6 bases. The CDR3 totals 13 residues. Using its own MiXCR run on the RT-PCR reads, TCRdb lists one record per CDR3 protein. Found here are some 520,000 distinct CDR3 sequences, 15% to 20% of them singletons; the top ten hold over 2.5%. Comments on this clonotype: Its specificity is not known.

This chain uses TRBV19 with TRBJ1-1; 8 nucleotides match TRBD1. Sequenced here: CD4+ T cells sorted from PBMCs, sampled about 24 months after vaccination. This receptor was obtained from a man between 50 and 75 years old who received an inactivated influenza vaccine. This chain's CDR3 is CASRSRQGSEAFF. CDR3 nucleotide sequence: TGTGCCAGTAGAAGTCGACAGGGGTCTGAAGCTTTCTTT.